Below are 25 T cell receptor beta chains sequenced from a single sample in a study of breast tumors, draining lymph nodes, adjacent tissues (dated by TCRdb to 2015 to 2016). Library creation used multiplex PCR. The sequencer listed for this sample is Illumina HiSeq 2000. The raw public reads went through TCRdb reprocessing: fastp at Q25, MiXCR clone calling, in-frame beta chains kept. CDR3 protein sequences are deduplicated, and each keeps its most common genes and DNA. The sample table lists some 52,000 distinct CDR3 sequences, around 45% of them with a count of one. Of the sample, 10% to 13% falls within the top ten clones. The sample taken for sequencing was breast tumor tissue. All receptors come from a female donor with breast cancer. Some clones in this sample may be carry-over from other donors' samples.

This clonotype occurred many times. With a much larger clone just one base away, this may be a read error. This CDR3 is missing its conserved last phenylalanine or tryptophan, likely due to a read error. The chain joins TRBV9 to TRBJ2-1, with unresolved D. The CDR3 contains 13 residues. Germline CDR1 SGDLS, CDR2 YYNGEE. The ends were cut back, 0 bases at V and 9 bases at J, with 10 bases in the middle. The CDR3 spells CASSVDGLSEQFS. DNA for the CDR3: TGTGCCAGCAGCGTAGACGGGTTGAGTGAGCAGTTCTCC.

This clonotype was detected ten times or more. V is TRBV24-1 and J is TRBJ2-1; TRBD1 aligns across 9 bases. Germline V lookup: CDR1 KGHDR, CDR2 SFDVKD. There are 16 residues in the CDR3. Trimming removed 3 bases from V and 7 bases from J; junction bases left unmatched: 9. The CDR3 reads CATSDNAGTGRNEQFF. CDR3 coding DNA: TGTGCCACCAGTGATAATGCCGGGACAGGGAGAAATGAGCAGTTCTTC.

The V and J genes are TRBV9 and TRBJ1-6, with TRBD1 matching 7 bases. Germline V CDR1 and CDR2: SGDLS, YYNGEE. CDR3 size: 15 residues. V shed 3 bases, J shed 5 bases, and the junction held 5 bases outside the gene matches. The DNA of the CDR3 is TGTGCCAGCAGCGGTACAGGACAGGATAATTCACCCCTCCACTTT. Its protein product is CASSGTGQDNSPLHF.

This clonotype was picked up many times. Relative to the germline gene, one junction end is altered; a read error may explain this. In nucleotides, the CDR3 is TGTGCCAGCAGCTTAGGCTTCAGGGAAGAGACCCAGTACTTC. Translating gives CASSLGFREETQYF. The chain employs TRBV12-3 or TRBV12-4 and TRBJ2-5, with a weak D call TRBD1 (5 bases). This CDR3 has 14 residues.

In this sample, this clonotype turned up many times. This chain connects TRBV29-1 to TRBJ2-3, with 11 bases that match TRBD2. V was pared by 0 bases and J by 6 bases, with 14 bases of the junction left unmatched. This CDR3 has 18 residues. Germline V gene data show CDR1 as SQVTM and CDR2 as ANQGSEA. CDR3 loop: CSVEDLLTSGRMFDTQYF. In nucleotides, the CDR3 is TGCAGCGTTGAAGATCTTCTCACTAGCGGGAGAATGTTTGATACGCAGTATTTT.

This clonotype was seen once. At one boundary the junction diverges from the germline segment, which might be a read error. The V call is TRBV7-9, the J call TRBJ1-2; TRBD1 is a possible D gene (5 bases). Per germline, CDR1 SEHNR and CDR2 FQNEAQ (reference sequence). The CDR3 runs 13 residues. DNA for the CDR3: TGTGCCAGCAGTTACGTCAGACAGACACCAACGACATTC. Amino acid sequence: CASSYVRQTPTTF.

The J gene is TRBJ1-6, the V gene TRBV19; D perhaps matches TRBD1 (5 bases). V shed 5 bases and J shed 7 bases, with 12 bases lying between them. CDR3 length: 14 residues. Germline V gene sequence: CDR1 LNHDA, CDR2 SQIVND (reference sequence). The CDR3 nucleotides read TGTGCCAGTAGTCTAGGTTGGGGGAATTCACCCCTCCACTTT. This encodes CASSLGWGNSPLHF.

This clonotype showed up many times. In nucleotides, the CDR3 is TGTGCCAGCAGCTTGGAACGGGAGGTTAAGCCCTCCGGCTCGTTCTTC. It codes for CASSLEREVKPSGSFF. The chain couples TRBV5-6 to TRBJ2-1; 7 bases are a match to TRBD2. The length of the CDR3 is 16 residues. Unmatched junction bases numbered 18, after V lost 0 bases and J lost 15 bases. Germline values: CDR1 SGHDT, CDR2 YYEEEE.

Note on this clonotype: This CDR3 is missing its conserved last phenylalanine or tryptophan, likely due to a read error. The rearrangement links TRBV4-3 to TRBJ2-1, with D perhaps matching TRBD1 (5 bases). The germline V gene encodes CDR1 LGHNA and CDR2 YSLEER. Trimming took 1 base from V and 7 from J, leaving 17 bases between them. The CDR3 sequence is 16 residues long. The CDR3 reads CASSQGGRALSNEQFS. In DNA form, the CDR3 reads TGCGCCAGCAGCCAAGGGGGCAGGGCCCTTAGTAATGAGCAGTTCTCC.

This clonotype occurred many times. This chain connects TRBV2 to TRBJ2-1, with D perhaps assigned TRBD1 or TRBD2 (5 bases each). CDR3 length equals 15 residues. Trimming took 6 bases from V and 5 from J, leaving 17 bases between them. From germline, CDR1 is SNHLY and CDR2 FYNNEI. This chain's CDR3 is CASSPGPRGNNEQFF. The CDR3 coding sequence is TGTGCCAGCAGCCCAGGGCCCCGGGGAAACAATGAGCAGTTCTTC.

This clonotype has ten or more counts. The gene calls are TRBV11-2 and TRBJ2-7; D is ambiguous. Trimming shortened V by 0 bases and J by 6 bases, and 9 bases separated the two germline ends. Germline V lookup: CDR1 SGHAT, CDR2 FQNNGV. The CDR3 sequence is 13 residues long. The CDR3 loop is CASSLEVVGEQYF. In DNA, the CDR3 is TGTGCCAGCAGCTTAGAGGTAGTGGGCGAGCAGTACTTC.

CDR3 sequence (DNA): TGCAGCGTAAACTCTGGGGCCAACGTCCTGACTTTC. Encoded protein: CSVNSGANVLTF. The chain joins TRBV29-1 to TRBJ2-6; no definite D call. Germline CDR1 reads SQVTM; CDR2 reads ANQGSEA. V shed 6 bases and J shed 0 bases, with 3 bases lying between them. The CDR3 runs to 12 residues.

This clonotype was picked up many times. A junction end diverges from the germline sequence, so it may reflect a read error. The rearrangement links TRBV6-1 to TRBJ2-7; no definite D call. CDR3 length: 11 residues. In germline, CDR1 is MNHNS, CDR2 SASEGT. The CDR3 loop reads CASSDGFEQCF. Here the CDR3 DNA reads TGTGCCAGCTCGGACGGATTCGAGCAGTGCTTC.

In this sample, this clonotype turned up many times. CDR3 sequence reads: CASSRKGPPLDTQYF. The CDR3 DNA follows: TGTGCCAGCAGCCGCAAAGGCCCACCTTTGGATACGCAGTATTTT. V usage is TRBV7-9 and J usage is TRBJ2-3; D is unresolved. The CDR3 extends over 15 amino acids. Trimming pared 5 bases from V and 6 bases from J, leaving 18 bases between. Germline values: CDR1 SEHNR, CDR2 FQNEAQ (reference sequence).

This clonotype was found many times. The rearrangement links TRBV5-6 to TRBJ2-7; 11 bases are shared with TRBD2. The CDR3 contains 16 residues. Losses at the gene ends were 5 bases for V and 3 bases for J; bases not matched to a gene: 10. Germline V gene lookup returns CDR1 SGHDT and CDR2 YYEEEE. For the CDR3, the DNA is TGTGCCAGCAGTTCCCCACCGGGACTAGCGGACTACGAGCAGTACTTC. It yields the protein CASSSPPGLADYEQYF.

In its sample, this clonotype was seen a few times. This may stem from a read error, because a much larger clone lies one nucleotide away. V gene TRBV11-2 combines with J gene TRBJ2-3; TRBD2 agrees at 8 bases. Per germline, CDR1 SGHAT and CDR2 FQNNGV. J was trimmed by 2 bases and V by 7 bases; bases with no gene match: 11. This CDR3 has 16 amino acids. The CDR3 DNA sequence: TGTGCCAGCACCTTGACAGCGGGAGCCCTCACAGATACGCAGTATTTT. As protein: CASTLTAGALTDTQYF. The full variable domain, in which reference TRBV11-2 and TRBJ2-3 provide the parts outside the CDR3, is EAGVAQSPRYKIIEKRQSVAFWCNPISGHATLYWYQQILGQGPKLLIQFQNNGVVDDSQLPKDRFSAERLKGVDSTLKIQPAKLEDSAVYLCASTLTAGALTDTQYFGPGTRLTVL.

This clonotype showed up many times. This may be a read error, as it is one base from a much larger clone. The conserved final phenylalanine or tryptophan is absent from the CDR3, which likely points to a read error. The chain has TRBV11-2 and TRBJ2-5; D is ambiguous. The length of the CDR3 is 13 residues. V was clipped by 5 bases and J by 4 bases, with 11 bases between them. CDR1 and CDR2 (germline): SGHAT, FQNNGV. CDR3 amino acids: CASSLTDGETQYL. The CDR3 DNA is TGTGCCAGCAGCCTTACCGACGGAGAGACCCAGTACCTC.

V gene TRBV12-3 or TRBV12-4 combines with J gene TRBJ2-2; D remains ambiguous. Trimming stripped 2 bases from V and 1 base from J, with 11 bases between. CDR3 size: 16 residues. The CDR3 loop reads CASSLRAVLNTGELFF. The DNA for the CDR3 is TGTGCCAGCAGTTTAAGGGCAGTTCTGAACACCGGGGAGCTGTTTTTT.

This clonotype was seen repeatedly, ten times or more. The rearrangement joins TRBV5-6 to TRBJ1-4; 7 bases line up with TRBD1. Germline lookup yields CDR1 SGHDT and CDR2 YYEEEE. This CDR3 comprises 15 residues. Trimming took 0 bases from V and 3 from J; bases not matched to a gene: 2. Written as DNA, the CDR3 is TGTGCCAGCAGCTTGGGGCAGGGGGCTAATGAAAAACTGTTTTTT. Translated: CASSLGQGANEKLFF.

This sequence joins TRBV10-3 and TRBJ2-3; 9 bases map to TRBD1. CDR3 size: 15 residues. V was pared by 6 bases and J by 4 bases, with 8 bases of the junction left unmatched. Germline CDR1 is ENHRY and CDR2 is SYGVKD. Here the CDR3 DNA reads TGTGCCATCAGCCCCCCGGGACAGGGATCAGATACGCAGTATTTT. It codes for CAISPPGQGSDTQYF.

This clonotype was counted ten times or more. V usage is TRBV9 and J usage is TRBJ2-1, with D perhaps matching TRBD2 (6 bases). In germline, CDR1 is SGDLS, CDR2 YYNGEE. The CDR3 totals 16 residues. The germline V and J ends were trimmed by 0 bases and 5 bases, with 15 bases remaining between them. CDR3 amino acids: CASSVDDAGPHNEQFF. The CDR3 bases are TGTGCCAGCAGCGTAGACGATGCGGGACCACACAATGAGCAGTTCTTC. Full variable domain (remainder filled in from reference TRBV9 and TRBJ2-1): DSGVTQTPKHLITATGQRVTLRCSPRSGDLSVYWYQQSLDQGLQFLIQYYNGEERAKGNILERFSAQQFPDLHSELNLSSLELGDSALYFCASSVDDAGPHNEQFFGPGTRLTVL.

Many counts were recorded for this clonotype. The genes are TRBV4-3 and TRBJ2-2; D unclear. Trimming shortened V by 8 bases and J by 3 bases, and 13 bases separated the two germline ends. Germline V gene lookup returns CDR1 LGHNA and CDR2 YSLEER. The CDR3 extends over 14 amino acids. CDR3 in amino acids: CASSQSGYTGELFF. CDR3 nucleotides: TGCGCCAGCTCCCAGTCGGGTTACACCGGGGAGCTGTTTTTT.

With respect to this clonotype: One junction end disagrees with the germline gene, perhaps due to a read error. The chain carries TRBV2 and TRBJ2-7; 14 nucleotides align to TRBD2. The germline V gene encodes CDR1 SNHLY and CDR2 FYNNEI. CDR3 size: 16 residues. CDR3 in DNA: TGTGCCAGCAGAGAGGGACTAGCGGGAGTCCCCTACGAGCAGCACTTC. Its translation: CASREGLAGVPYEQHF.

This clonotype showed up many times. A much larger clone differs from this one at a single base, so this may be a read error. V gene TRBV5-6 combines with J gene TRBJ1-2; D ambiguous. Trimming removed 1 base from V and 1 base from J, with 20 bases in between. The CDR3 has 18 amino acids. CDR1 and CDR2 from the germline V gene are SGHDT and YYEEEE. The CDR3 DNA follows: TGTGCCAGCAGCTTGTTAGTTTCCCTGACGGAAGATAACTATGGCTACACCTTC. Protein product: CASSLLVSLTEDNYGYTF.

The table lists this clonotype with many counts. The chain carries TRBV30 and TRBJ2-3; no reliable D call. Germline loops: CDR1 GTSNPN, CDR2 SVGIG (reference sequence). CDR3 length equals 14 residues. V was shortened by 7 bases and J by 1 base, with 15 bases between the two germline ends. CDR3 DNA: TGTGCCTTGGACGGGCAGATGGGCACAGATACGCAGTATTTT. Its translation: CALDGQMGTDTQYF.